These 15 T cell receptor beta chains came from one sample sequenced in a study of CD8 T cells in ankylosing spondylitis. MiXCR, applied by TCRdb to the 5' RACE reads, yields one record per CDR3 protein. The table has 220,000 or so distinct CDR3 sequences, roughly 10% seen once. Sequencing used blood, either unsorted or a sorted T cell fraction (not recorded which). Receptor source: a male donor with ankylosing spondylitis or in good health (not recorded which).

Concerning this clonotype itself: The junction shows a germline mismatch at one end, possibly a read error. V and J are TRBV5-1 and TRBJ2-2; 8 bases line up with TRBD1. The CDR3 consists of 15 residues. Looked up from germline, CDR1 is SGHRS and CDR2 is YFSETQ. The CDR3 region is CASSMGQAGTGEPFF. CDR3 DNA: TGCGCCAGCAGCATGGGACAGGCGGGCACCGGGGAGCCGTTTTTT.

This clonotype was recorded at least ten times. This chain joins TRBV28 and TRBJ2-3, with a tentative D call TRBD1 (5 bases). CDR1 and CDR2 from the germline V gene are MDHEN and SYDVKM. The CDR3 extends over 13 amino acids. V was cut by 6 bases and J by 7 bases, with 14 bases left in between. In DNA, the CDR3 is TGTGCCAGCAGCTCCGCAGGGCTACATACGCAGTATTTT. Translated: CASSSAGLHTQYF.

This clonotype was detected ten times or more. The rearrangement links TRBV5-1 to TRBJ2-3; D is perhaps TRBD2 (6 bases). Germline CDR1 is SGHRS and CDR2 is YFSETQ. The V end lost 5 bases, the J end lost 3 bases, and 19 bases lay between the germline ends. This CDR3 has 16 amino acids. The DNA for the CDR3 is TGCGCCAGCAGTCGTCCGACTAGTTCGGGGACAGATACGCAGTATTTT. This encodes CASSRPTSSGTDTQYF.

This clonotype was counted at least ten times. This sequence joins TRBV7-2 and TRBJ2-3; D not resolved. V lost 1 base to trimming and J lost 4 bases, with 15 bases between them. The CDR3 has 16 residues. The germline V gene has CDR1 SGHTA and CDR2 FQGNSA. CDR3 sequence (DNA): TGTGCCAGCAGCTTAGTTTCCGGCGGTGGGGCAGATACGCAGTATTTT. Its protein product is CASSLVSGGGADTQYF.

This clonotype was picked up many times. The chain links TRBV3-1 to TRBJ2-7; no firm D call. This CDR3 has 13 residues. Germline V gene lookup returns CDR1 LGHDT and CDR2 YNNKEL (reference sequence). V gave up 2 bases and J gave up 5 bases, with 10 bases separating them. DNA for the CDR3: TGTGCCAGCAGCCAATTCCCGAGCGACGAGCAGTACTTC. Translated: CASSQFPSDEQYF.

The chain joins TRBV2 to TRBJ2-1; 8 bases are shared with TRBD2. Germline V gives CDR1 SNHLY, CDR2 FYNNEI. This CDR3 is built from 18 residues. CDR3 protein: CTISPPGGRASSYNEQFF. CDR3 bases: TGTACCATCAGTCCGCCGGGGGGGCGAGCTAGCTCCTACAATGAGCAGTTCTTC.

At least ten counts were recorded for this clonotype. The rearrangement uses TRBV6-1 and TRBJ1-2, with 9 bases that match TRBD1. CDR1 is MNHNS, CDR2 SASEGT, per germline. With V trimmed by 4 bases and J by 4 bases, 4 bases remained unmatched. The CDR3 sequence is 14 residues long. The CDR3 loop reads CASSAGQGIYGYTF. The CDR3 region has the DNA TGTGCCAGCAGTGCCGGACAGGGGATCTATGGCTACACCTTC.

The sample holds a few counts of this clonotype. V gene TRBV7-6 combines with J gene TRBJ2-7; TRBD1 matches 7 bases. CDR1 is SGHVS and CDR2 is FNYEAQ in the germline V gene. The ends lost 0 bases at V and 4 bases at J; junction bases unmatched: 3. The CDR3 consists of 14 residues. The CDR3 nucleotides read TGTGCCAGCAGCTTAGCTCGGGACAGATACGAGCAGTACTTC. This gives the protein CASSLARDRYEQYF.

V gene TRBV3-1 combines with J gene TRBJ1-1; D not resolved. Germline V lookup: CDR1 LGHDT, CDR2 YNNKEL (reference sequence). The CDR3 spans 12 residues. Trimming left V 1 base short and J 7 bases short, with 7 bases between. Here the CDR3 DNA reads TGTGCCAGCAGCCAAGTGACTGGTGAAGCTTTCTTT. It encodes CASSQVTGEAFF. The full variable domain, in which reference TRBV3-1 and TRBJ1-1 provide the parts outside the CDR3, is DTAVSQTPKYLVTQMGNDKSIKCEQNLGHDTMYWYKQDSKKFLKIMFSYNNKELIINETVPNRFSPKSPDKAHLNLHINSLELGDSAVYFCASSQVTGEAFFGQGTRLTVV.

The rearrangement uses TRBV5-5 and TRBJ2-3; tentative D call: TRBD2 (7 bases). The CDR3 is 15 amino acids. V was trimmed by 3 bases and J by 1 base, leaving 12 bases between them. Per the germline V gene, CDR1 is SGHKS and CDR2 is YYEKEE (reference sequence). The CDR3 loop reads CASSWGGGGTDTQYF. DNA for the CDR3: TGTGCCAGCAGCTGGGGGGGCGGGGGCACAGATACGCAGTATTTT.

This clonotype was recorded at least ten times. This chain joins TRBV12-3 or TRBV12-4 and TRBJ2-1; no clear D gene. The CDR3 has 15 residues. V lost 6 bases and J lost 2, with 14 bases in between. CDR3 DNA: TGTGCCAGCAGCATCCCCGACACGACCTACAATGAGCAGTTCTTC. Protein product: CASSIPDTTYNEQFF.

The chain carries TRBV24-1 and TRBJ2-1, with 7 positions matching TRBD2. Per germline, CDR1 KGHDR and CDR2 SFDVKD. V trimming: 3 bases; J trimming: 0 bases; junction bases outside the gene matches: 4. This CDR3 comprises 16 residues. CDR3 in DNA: TGTGCCACCAGTGATCCTCCGGGGGGCTCCTACAATGAGCAGTTCTTC. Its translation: CATSDPPGGSYNEQFF.

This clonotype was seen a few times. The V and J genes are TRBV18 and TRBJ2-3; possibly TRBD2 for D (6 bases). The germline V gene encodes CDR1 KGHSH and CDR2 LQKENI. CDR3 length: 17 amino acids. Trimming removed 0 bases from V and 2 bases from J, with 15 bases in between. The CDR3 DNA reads TGTGCCAGCTCACCACCGGTGGCGCGGGGAATCACAGATACGCAGTATTTT. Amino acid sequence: CASSPPVARGITDTQYF. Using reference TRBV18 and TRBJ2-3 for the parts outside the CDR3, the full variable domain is NAGVMQNPRHLVRRRGQEARLRCSPMKGHSHVYWYRQLPEEGLKFMVYLQKENIIDESGMPKERFSAEFPKEGPSILRIQQVVRGDSAAYFCASSPPVARGITDTQYFGPGTRLTVL.

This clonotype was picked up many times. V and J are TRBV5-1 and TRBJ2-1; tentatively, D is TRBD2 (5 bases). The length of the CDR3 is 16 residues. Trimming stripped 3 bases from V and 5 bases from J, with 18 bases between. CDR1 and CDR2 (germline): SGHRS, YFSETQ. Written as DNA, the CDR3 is TGCGCCAGCAGCTCCCCCGCGTTTAGCGTTGACAATGAGCAGTTCTTC. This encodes CASSSPAFSVDNEQFF.

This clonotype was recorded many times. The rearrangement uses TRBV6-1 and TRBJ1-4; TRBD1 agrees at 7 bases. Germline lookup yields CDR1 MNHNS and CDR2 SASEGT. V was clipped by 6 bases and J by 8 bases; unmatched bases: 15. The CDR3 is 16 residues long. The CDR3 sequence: CASRSGQPGLGEKLFF. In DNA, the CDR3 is TGTGCCAGCAGGTCGGGACAGCCGGGCTTAGGCGAAAAACTGTTTTTT.